The 5 T cell receptor beta chains in this list originate from one sample, sequenced in a study of cytomegalovirus exposure and HLA in healthy donors (dated by TCRdb to between 2016 and 2019). The library was prepared using the immunoSEQ multiplex PCR assay. For the multiplex PCR, a mixture combining 60 forward primers for TCR Vbeta segments and 13 reverse primers for TCR Jbeta segments was used. TCRdb took this table from immuneACCESS and kept in-frame rearrangements with V and J called. Such tables lack part of the clones; where checked against another copy, unresolved V genes explain under half of the gap, and the rest is unexplained. The sample includes 100,000 to 150,000 clones, with roughly 70% observed a single time. The top ten clones comprise around 4% of the sample. The material sequenced was PBMCs. All receptors come from a man aged 30 to 39 in good health and CMV-seronegative.

This clone was observed once. Other DNA sequences in the sample encode the same CDR3. This CDR3 reads CASSVLAGGYEQYF. As DNA, the CDR3 is TGTGCCAGCAGTGTCTTGGCGGGGGGCTACGAGCAGTACTTC. The chain combines TRBV27 with TRBJ2-7; the match to TRBD2 covers 8 bases. The germline V gene has CDR1 MNHEY and CDR2 SMNVEV (reference sequence). The CDR3 totals 14 residues. J gave up 3 bases and V 5 bases, and 6 bases lay outside the gene matches.

The rearrangement links TRBV30 to TRBJ2-1; 7 positions agree with TRBD2. The CDR3 runs 14 residues. In germline, CDR1 is GTSNPN, CDR2 SVGIG (reference sequence). J gave up 3 bases and V 0 bases, and 2 bases lay outside the gene matches. The CDR3 DNA sequence: TGTGCCTGGAGTGTCGGCGGGGGCTACAATGAGCAGTTCTTC. Amino acids: CAWSVGGGYNEQFF.

This clone appeared a few times. The V gene is TRBV5-1, the J gene TRBJ1-1; D gene ambiguous. Germline V gene sequence: CDR1 SGHRS, CDR2 YFSETQ. With 7 bases removed from V and 1 base from J, the gap between germline ends came to 8 bases. The CDR3 has 12 amino acids. The CDR3 sequence is CASSRGNTEAFF. The CDR3 coding sequence is TGCGCCAGCTCCCGGGGGAACACTGAAGCTTTCTTT.

The CDR3 sequence is CASRADRFIDTQYF. The CDR3 coding sequence is TGTGCCAGCAGGGCGGACAGGTTTATTGATACGCAGTATTTT. The J gene is TRBJ2-3, the V gene TRBV2; TRBD1 agrees at 7 bases. This CDR3 is 14 amino acids long. V lost 6 bases, J lost 6 bases, and 9 bases stayed unmatched. In germline, CDR1 is SNHLY, CDR2 FYNNEI.

The chain recombines TRBV6-5 with TRBJ1-2, with D perhaps TRBD1 (6 bases). The germline V gene encodes CDR1 MNHEY and CDR2 SVGAGI. The CDR3 has 12 residues. Trimming cost V 6 bases and J 4 bases, with 9 bases left between them. The DNA of the CDR3 is TGTGCCAGCAGCCGGGGGGCCTATGGCTACACCTTC. Translation gives CASSRGAYGYTF.